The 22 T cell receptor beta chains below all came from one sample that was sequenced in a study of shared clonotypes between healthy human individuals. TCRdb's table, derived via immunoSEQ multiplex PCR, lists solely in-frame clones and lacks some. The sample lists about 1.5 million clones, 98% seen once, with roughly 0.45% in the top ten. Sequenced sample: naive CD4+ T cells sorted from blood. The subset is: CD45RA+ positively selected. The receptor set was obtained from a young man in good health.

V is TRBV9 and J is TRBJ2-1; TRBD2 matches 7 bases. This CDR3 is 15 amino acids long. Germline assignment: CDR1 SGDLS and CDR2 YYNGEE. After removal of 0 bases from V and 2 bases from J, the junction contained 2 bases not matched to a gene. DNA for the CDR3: TGTGCCAGCAGCGTAGCTAGCGGTCCCTACAATGAGCAGTTCTTC. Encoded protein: CASSVASGPYNEQFF. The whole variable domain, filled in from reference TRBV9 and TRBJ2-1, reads DSGVTQTPKHLITATGQRVTLRCSPRSGDLSVYWYQQSLDQGLQFLIQYYNGEERAKGNILERFSAQQFPDLHSELNLSSLELGDSALYFCASSVASGPYNEQFFGPGTRLTVL.

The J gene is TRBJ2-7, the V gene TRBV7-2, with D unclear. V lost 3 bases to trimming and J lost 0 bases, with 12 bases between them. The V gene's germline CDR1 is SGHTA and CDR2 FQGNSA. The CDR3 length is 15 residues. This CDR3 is CASSFFALTSYEQYF. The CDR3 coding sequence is TGTGCCAGCAGCTTTTTCGCCCTGACCTCCTACGAGCAGTACTTC.

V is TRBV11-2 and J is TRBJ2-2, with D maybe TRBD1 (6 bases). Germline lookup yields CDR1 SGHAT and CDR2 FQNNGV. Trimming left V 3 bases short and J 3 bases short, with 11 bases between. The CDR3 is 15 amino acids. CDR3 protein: CASSLTGGDTGELFF. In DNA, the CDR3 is TGTGCCAGCAGCTTGACAGGTGGAGACACCGGGGAGCTGTTTTTT. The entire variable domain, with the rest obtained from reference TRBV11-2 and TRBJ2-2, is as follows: EAGVAQSPRYKIIEKRQSVAFWCNPISGHATLYWYQQILGQGPKLLIQFQNNGVVDDSQLPKDRFSAERLKGVDSTLKIQPAKLEDSAVYLCASSLTGGDTGELFFGEGSRLTVL.

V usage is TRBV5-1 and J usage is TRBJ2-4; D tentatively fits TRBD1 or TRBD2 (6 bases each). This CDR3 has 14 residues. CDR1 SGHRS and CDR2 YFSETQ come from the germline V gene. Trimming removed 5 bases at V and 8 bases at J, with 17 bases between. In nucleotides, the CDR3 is TGCGCCAGCAGTTATGGAGGGGGTGGGGACATTCAGTACTTC. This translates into CASSYGGGGDIQYF.

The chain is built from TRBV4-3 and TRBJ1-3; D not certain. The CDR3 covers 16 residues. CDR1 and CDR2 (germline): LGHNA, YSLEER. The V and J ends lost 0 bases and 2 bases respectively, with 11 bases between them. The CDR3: CASSQDRSLPGNTIYF. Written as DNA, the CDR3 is TGCGCCAGCAGCCAAGATCGGTCGCTCCCTGGAAACACCATATATTTT.

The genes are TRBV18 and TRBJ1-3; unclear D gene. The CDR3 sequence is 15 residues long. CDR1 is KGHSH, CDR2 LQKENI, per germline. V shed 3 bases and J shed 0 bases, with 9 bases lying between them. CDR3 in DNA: TGTGCCAGCTCACCTTTAAGCGACTCTGGAAACACCATATATTTT. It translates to CASSPLSDSGNTIYF.

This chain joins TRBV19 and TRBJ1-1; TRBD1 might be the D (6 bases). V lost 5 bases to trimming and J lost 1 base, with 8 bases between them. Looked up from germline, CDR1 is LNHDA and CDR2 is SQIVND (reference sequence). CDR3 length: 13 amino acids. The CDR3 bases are TGTGCCAGTAGTCGACAGGAGAACACTGAAGCTTTCTTT. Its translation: CASSRQENTEAFF.

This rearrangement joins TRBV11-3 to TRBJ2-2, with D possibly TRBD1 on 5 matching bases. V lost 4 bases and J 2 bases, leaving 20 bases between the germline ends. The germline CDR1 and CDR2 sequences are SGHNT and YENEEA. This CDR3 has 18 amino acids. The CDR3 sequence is CASSYGRAFQANTGELFF. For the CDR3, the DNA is TGTGCCAGCAGCTATGGCAGGGCTTTCCAGGCCAACACCGGGGAGCTGTTTTTT.

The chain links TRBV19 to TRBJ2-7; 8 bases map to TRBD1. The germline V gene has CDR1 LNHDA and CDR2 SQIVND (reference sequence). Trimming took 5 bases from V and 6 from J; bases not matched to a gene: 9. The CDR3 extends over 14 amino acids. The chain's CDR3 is CASSRGQGVAEQYF. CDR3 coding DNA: TGTGCCAGTAGTCGAGGACAGGGCGTGGCCGAGCAGTACTTC.

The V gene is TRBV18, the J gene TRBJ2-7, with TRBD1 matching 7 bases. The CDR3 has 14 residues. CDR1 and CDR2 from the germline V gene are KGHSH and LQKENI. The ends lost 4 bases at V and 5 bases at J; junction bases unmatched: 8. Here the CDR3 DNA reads TGTGCCAGCTCACGAAAGACAGGGATCGACGAGCAGTACTTC. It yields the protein CASSRKTGIDEQYF.

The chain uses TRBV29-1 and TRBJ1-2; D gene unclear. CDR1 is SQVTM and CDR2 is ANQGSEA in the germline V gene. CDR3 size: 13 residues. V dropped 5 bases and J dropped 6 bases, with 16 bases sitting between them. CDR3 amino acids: CSVRVRVGHGYTF. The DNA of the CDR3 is TGCAGCGTTCGGGTAAGGGTTGGGCATGGCTACACCTTC.

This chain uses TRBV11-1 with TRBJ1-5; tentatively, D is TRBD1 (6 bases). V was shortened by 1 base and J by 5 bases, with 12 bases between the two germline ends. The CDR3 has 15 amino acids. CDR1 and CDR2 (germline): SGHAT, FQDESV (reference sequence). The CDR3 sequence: CASSLGGGGDQPQHF. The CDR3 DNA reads TGTGCCAGCAGCTTAGGAGGGGGAGGTGATCAGCCCCAGCATTTT.

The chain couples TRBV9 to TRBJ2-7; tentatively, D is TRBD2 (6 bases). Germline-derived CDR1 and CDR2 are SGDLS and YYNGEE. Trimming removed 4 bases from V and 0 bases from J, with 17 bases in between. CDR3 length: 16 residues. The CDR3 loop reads CASSPSGVGDSYEQYF. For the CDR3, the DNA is TGTGCCAGCAGCCCCTCGGGAGTCGGGGACTCCTACGAGCAGTACTTC.

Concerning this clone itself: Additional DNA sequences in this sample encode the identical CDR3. CDR3 in DNA: TGCGCCAGCAGCTTAGGGGATAGCACAGATACGCAGTATTTT. Translation: CASSLGDSTDTQYF. The chain joins TRBV5-1 to TRBJ2-3, with D tentatively TRBD1 (5 bases). The CDR3 is made up of 14 amino acids. The germline CDR1 and CDR2 sequences are SGHRS and YFSETQ. The ends were cut back, 2 bases at V and 0 bases at J, with 7 bases in the middle.

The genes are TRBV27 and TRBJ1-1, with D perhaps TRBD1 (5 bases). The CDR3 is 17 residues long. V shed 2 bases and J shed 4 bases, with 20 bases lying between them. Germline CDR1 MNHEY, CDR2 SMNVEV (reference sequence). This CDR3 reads CASSLISRGEWGTEAFF. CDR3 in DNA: TGTGCCAGCAGTTTAATCTCAAGGGGAGAATGGGGCACTGAAGCTTTCTTT.

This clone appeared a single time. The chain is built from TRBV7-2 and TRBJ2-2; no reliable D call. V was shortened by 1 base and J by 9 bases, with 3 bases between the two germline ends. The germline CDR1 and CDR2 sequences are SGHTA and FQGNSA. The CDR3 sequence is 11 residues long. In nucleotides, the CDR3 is TGTGCCAGCAGCTTAGACCGGGAGCTGTTTTTT. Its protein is CASSLDRELFF.

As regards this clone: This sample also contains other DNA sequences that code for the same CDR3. This chain's CDR3 is CAWGGSSYEQYF. CDR3 DNA sequence: TGTGCCTGGGGGGGGAGCTCTTACGAGCAGTACTTC. The V and J genes are TRBV30 and TRBJ2-7; tentative D call: TRBD2 (6 bases). CDR3 length: 12 amino acids. The germline V gene encodes CDR1 GTSNPN and CDR2 SVGIG (reference sequence). The V end lost 5 bases, the J end lost 4 bases, and 12 bases lay between the germline ends.

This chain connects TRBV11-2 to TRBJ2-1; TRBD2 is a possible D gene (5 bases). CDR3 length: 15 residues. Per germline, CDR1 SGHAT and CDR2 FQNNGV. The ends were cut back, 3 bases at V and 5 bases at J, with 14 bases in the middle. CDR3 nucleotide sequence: TGTGCCAGCAGCTTCACCCGCGGGCGGCACAATGAGCAGTTCTTC. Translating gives CASSFTRGRHNEQFF.

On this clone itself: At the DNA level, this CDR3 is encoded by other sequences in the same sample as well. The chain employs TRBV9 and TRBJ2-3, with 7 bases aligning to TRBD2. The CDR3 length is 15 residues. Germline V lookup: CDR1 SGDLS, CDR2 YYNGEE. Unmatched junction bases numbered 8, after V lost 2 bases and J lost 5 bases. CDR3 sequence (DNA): TGTGCCAGCAGCGTTCTGGCGGGAGTTGGAGATACGCAGTATTTT. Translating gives CASSVLAGVGDTQYF.

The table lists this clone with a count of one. The CDR3 loop is CASSPRTSGEPINYNEQFF. CDR3 bases: TGTGCCAGCAGCCCGCGGACTAGCGGAGAGCCGATTAACTACAATGAGCAGTTCTTC. The rearrangement uses TRBV13 and TRBJ2-1, with 10 positions matching TRBD2. This CDR3 region has 19 residues. The V segment lost 5 bases and the J segment 3 bases; nucleotides outside the gene matches: 16. CDR1 is PRHDT, CDR2 FYEKMQ, per germline (reference sequence). Looking up the rest from reference TRBV13 and TRBJ2-1 gives the full variable domain: AAGVIQSPRHLIKEKRETATLKCYPIPRHDTVYWYQQGPGQDPQFLISFYEKMQSDKGSIPDRFSAQQFSDYHSELNMSSLELGDSALYFCASSPRTSGEPINYNEQFFGPGTRLTVL.

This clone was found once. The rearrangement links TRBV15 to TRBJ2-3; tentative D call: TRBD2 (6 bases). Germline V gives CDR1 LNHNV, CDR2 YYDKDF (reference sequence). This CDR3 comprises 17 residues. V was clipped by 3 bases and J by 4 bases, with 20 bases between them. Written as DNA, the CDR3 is TGTGCCACCAGCAGGGGCAGAGTCGGGAGCTTGGCAGATACGCAGTATTTT. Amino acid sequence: CATSRGRVGSLADTQYF. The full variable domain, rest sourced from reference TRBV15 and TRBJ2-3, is DAMVIQNPRYQVTQFGKPVTLSCSQTLNHNVMYWYQQKSSQAPKLLFHYYDKDFNNEADTPDNFQSRRPNTSFCFLDIRSPGLGDTAMYLCATSRGRVGSLADTQYFGPGTRLTVL.

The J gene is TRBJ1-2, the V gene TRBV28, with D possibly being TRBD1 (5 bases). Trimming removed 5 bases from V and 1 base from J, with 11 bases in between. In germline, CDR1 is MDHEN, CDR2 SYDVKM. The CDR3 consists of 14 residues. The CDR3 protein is CASSVPDSNYGYTF. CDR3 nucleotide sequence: TGTGCCAGCAGTGTACCCGACAGTAACTATGGCTACACCTTC.